The rows below give T cell receptor beta chains drawn from one sample of a study of blood T cells in healthy people across ages. TCRdb independently ran MiXCR on the 5' RACE reads; one entry per CDR3 protein. The table records roughly 1,800,000 distinct CDR3 sequences, roughly 52% of them present only once. Sequencing input: blood. The receptors were sampled from a woman aged 35 to 49 in good health. Each CDR3 is given with its conserved first and last residue. D genes are given only for firm matches. The size of a clone is reported for some rows only, either as once, few or many, or as a class for expanded clones.

TRBV20-1	TRBD1	TRBJ1-5	-	TGCAGTGCTAGAGGACAGGGTCGGAATCAGCCCCAGCATTTT	CSARGQGRNQPQHF
TRBV6-1	-	TRBJ1-2	-	TGTGCCAGCAGTTATCAATCAGGGGCCTTCTATGGCTACACCTTC	CASSYQSGAFYGYTF
TRBV25-1	-	TRBJ2-2	-	TGTGCCAGCAGTGAGGGCGGTTTAGGTACCGGGGAGCTGTTTTTT	CASSEGGLGTGELFF
TRBV29-1	-	TRBJ2-7	few	TGCAGCGTTGACGCAGGGAAGCACGAGCAGTACTTC	CSVDAGKHEQYF
TRBV30	TRBD1	TRBJ2-7	-	TGTGCCTGGAGTGTACCGGGACAGGGGATCTTCTACGAGCAGTACTTC	CAWSVPGQGIFYEQYF
TRBV6-2/TRBV6-3	-	TRBJ2-7	-	TGTGCCAGCAGTTACGTGGCTTCCTCCTACGAGCAGTACTTC	CASSYVASSYEQYF
TRBV6-1	TRBD2	TRBJ2-5	few	TGTGCCAGCCGAGCGGGGGGGATACCGACCCAGTACTTC	CASRAGGIPTQYF
TRBV10-3	-	TRBJ1-2	once	TGTGCCATCAGTGAGTCTAAATCAAACTATGGCTACACCTTC	CAISESKSNYGYTF
TRBV27	-	TRBJ1-2	-	TGTGCCAGCGGCCTTAGAGGGGCGGTTTTACGTGGCTACACCTTC	CASGLRGAVLRGYTF
TRBV6-1	-	TRBJ1-6	-	TGTGCCAGCAGTCGCATCCAGGGCCCTGCCGGTAATTCACCCCTCCACTTT	CASSRIQGPAGNSPLHF
TRBV4-1	-	TRBJ2-5	few	TGCGCCAGCAGCCATACTTTCCGGGCAAACCAAGAGACCCAGTACTTC	CASSHTFRANQETQYF
TRBV24-1	-	TRBJ1-2	-	TGTGCCACCAGCGACATTAACTATGGCTACACCTTC	CATSDINYGYTF
TRBV5-1	-	TRBJ2-1	-	TGCGCCAGCAGCTTGGTTTCCGGGATCTACAATGAGCAGTTCTTC	CASSLVSGIYNEQFF
TRBV5-1	-	TRBJ1-1	-	TGCGCCAGCAGCTTGTACGGGGGATCTGAAGCTTTCTTT	CASSLYGGSEAFF
TRBV18	TRBD1	TRBJ2-5	-	TGTGCCAGCTCAGGACAGGACAGGGGCCAAGAGACCCAGTACTTC	CASSGQDRGQETQYF
TRBV4-2	TRBD2	TRBJ2-3	-	TGTGCCAGCAGCCAAGAAATGGGACTAGCGGGACCCGCTAGCACAGATACGCAGTATTTT	CASSQEMGLAGPASTDTQYF
TRBV2	TRBD2	TRBJ2-3	-	TGTGCCAGCAGAGACGGGACTAGCGGGGGGGCCAGCACAGATACGCAGTATTTT	CASRDGTSGGASTDTQYF
TRBV28	-	TRBJ2-5	-	TGTGCCAGCAGTTTCCTGGGCGTAGAGACCCAGTACTTC	CASSFLGVETQYF
TRBV20-1	TRBD2	TRBJ2-7	few	TGCAGTGCGCCCGGGACTAGCTCTTCTTACGAGCAGTACTTC	CSAPGTSSSYEQYF
TRBV3-1	TRBD2	TRBJ2-1	-	TGTGCCAGCAGCCAAGAGGCGGGGGGGCCGGGTGAGCAGTTCTTC	CASSQEAGGPGEQFF
TRBV20-1	TRBD1	TRBJ1-1	-	TGCAGTGTTAGGGGGACAGCCTCTGAAGCTTTCTTT	CSVRGTASEAFF
TRBV20-1	-	TRBJ2-5	-	TGCAGTGCTAGAGTTCCGGGCAGACAAGAGACCCAGTACTTC	CSARVPGRQETQYF
TRBV9	TRBD2	TRBJ2-3	-	TGTGCCAGCAGCGTAGTAGGCCTAGCGGGAGATACGCAGTATTTT	CASSVVGLAGDTQYF
TRBV6-6	-	TRBJ2-2	-	TGTGCCAGCAGTTCCCCGACCGGGGAGCTGTTTTTT	CASSSPTGELFF
TRBV21-1	-	TRBJ2-7	-	TGTGCCAGCAGCCTGAGACCGATTCGCGAGCAGTACTTC	CASSLRPIREQYF
TRBV12-3/TRBV12-4	-	TRBJ2-6	-	TGTGCCAGCAGTTCCAAATCAGGACTGTGGCCAGGGGCCAACGTCCTGACTTTC	CASSSKSGLWPGANVLTF
TRBV20-1	-	TRBJ2-7	-	TGCAGTGCAAGTCCGGATCACTCCTACGAGCAGTACTTC	CSASPDHSYEQYF
TRBV5-1	-	TRBJ1-6	-	TGCGCCAGCAGCCTCATTGGGGGAACTAATTCACCCCTCCACTTT	CASSLIGGTNSPLHF
TRBV3-1	TRBD2	TRBJ2-7	-	TGTGCCAGCAGCCAACCTAAGGCGGGGGGACACTACGAGCAGTACTTC	CASSQPKAGGHYEQYF
TRBV29-1	TRBD1	TRBJ2-7	-	TGCAGCGTCGAAAGAGGGGACAGGGTTCACGGGCAGTACTTC	CSVERGDRVHGQYF
TRBV5-1	-	TRBJ2-7	few	TGCGCCAGCAGCTTGCGTGGGGAAATTTCCTACGAGCAGTACTTC	CASSLRGEISYEQYF
TRBV9	-	TRBJ2-3	once	TGTGCCAGCAGCGTCACAGATTCCACAGATACGCAGTATTTT	CASSVTDSTDTQYF
TRBV5-1	TRBD1	TRBJ1-4	-	TGCGCCAGCAGCTTGTTCCCACAGGGGGATGAAAAACTGTTTTTT	CASSLFPQGDEKLFF
TRBV20-1	-	TRBJ2-7	-	TGCAGTGCTAGAGATAGGGGCAGATACTCCTACGAGCAGTACTTC	CSARDRGRYSYEQYF
TRBV4-2	TRBD1	TRBJ2-1	few	TGTGCCAGCAGCCAAGAGACGACAGGGGTGGGTGGTGAGCAGTTCTTC	CASSQETTGVGGEQFF
TRBV20-1	-	TRBJ1-3	-	TGCAGTGCTAGAGATGAAGGGGGGCTACACACCATATATTTT	CSARDEGGLHTIYF
TRBV12-3/TRBV12-4	-	TRBJ2-6	few	TGTGCCAGCAGTTTAGACAGGGTTGCTGGGGCCAACGTCCTGACTTTC	CASSLDRVAGANVLTF
TRBV12-3/TRBV12-4	TRBD1	TRBJ2-5	-	TGTGCCAGCAACCAAGAGGGGACAGGGTGGGAGACCCAGTACTTC	CASNQEGTGWETQYF
TRBV6-5	-	TRBJ1-1	-	TGTGCCAGCAGTTATGGGGACGGTAACACTGAAGCTTTCTTT	CASSYGDGNTEAFF
TRBV9	-	TRBJ2-1	many	TGTGCCAGCAGTGTAGGGACTGTCAATGAGCAGTTCTTC	CASSVGTVNEQFF
TRBV7-6	-	TRBJ2-7	few	TGTGCCAGCAGCCTAGGGGGAGGGCTAGAGAGCTACGAGCAGTACTTC	CASSLGGGLESYEQYF
TRBV7-8	-	TRBJ2-7	few	TGTGCCAGCTGGAACTCGATTTTCGAGCAGTACTTC	CASWNSIFEQYF
TRBV20-1	-	TRBJ1-5	-	TGCAGTGCTAGAGCGGGAAATACACGGCCGCCCCAGCATTTT	CSARAGNTRPPQHF
TRBV20-1	-	TRBJ2-1	-	TGCAGTGCTAGAGGGCCCTCGGGGAATGAGCAGTTCTTC	CSARGPSGNEQFF
TRBV6-6	-	TRBJ2-5	few	TGTGCCAGCAGTTACGTCAGGCAAGAGACCCAGTACTTC	CASSYVRQETQYF
TRBV28	-	TRBJ2-4	-	TGTGCCAGCAGTGCGGGACCGTCATTAGCCAAAAACATTCAGTACTTC	CASSAGPSLAKNIQYF
TRBV6-4	-	TRBJ2-5	-	TGTGCCAGCAGTGACAGGGTTGGGGGTGAGACCCAGTACTTC	CASSDRVGGETQYF
TRBV5-6	-	TRBJ1-2	-	TGTGCCAGCAGCTTGGTAGGGGCGTGGAACTATGGCTACACCTTC	CASSLVGAWNYGYTF
TRBV10-3	TRBD2	TRBJ2-5	-	TGTGCCATCAGTGAGAGACTAGCGGGGGAAAATGAGCAGTACTTC	CAISERLAGENEQYF
TRBV27	-	TRBJ2-7	-	TGTGCCAGCAGTCCGGAGGGACGGCGCGGCCTTTACGAGCAGTACTTC	CASSPEGRRGLYEQYF